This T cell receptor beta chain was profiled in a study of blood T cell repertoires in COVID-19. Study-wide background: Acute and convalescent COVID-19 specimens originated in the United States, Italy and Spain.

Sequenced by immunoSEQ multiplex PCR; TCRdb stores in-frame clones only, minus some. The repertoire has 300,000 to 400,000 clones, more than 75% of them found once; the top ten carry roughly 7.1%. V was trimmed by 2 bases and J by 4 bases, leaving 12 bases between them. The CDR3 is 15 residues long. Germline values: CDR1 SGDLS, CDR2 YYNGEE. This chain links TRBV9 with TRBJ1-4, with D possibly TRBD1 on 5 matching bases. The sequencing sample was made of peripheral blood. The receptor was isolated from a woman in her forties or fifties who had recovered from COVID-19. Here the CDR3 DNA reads TGTGCCAGCAGCGTTACACCGGGACTTAATGAAAAACTGTTTTTT. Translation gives CASSVTPGLNEKLFF.